What follows are 8 T cell receptor beta chains derived from one specimen sequenced in a study of cytomegalovirus exposure and HLA in healthy donors. The PCR ran on 60 Vbeta and 13 Jbeta primers. Clones were read by immunoSEQ multiplex PCR, and TCRdb kept only the in-frame ones, dropping some. This table has approximately 160,000 clones, roughly 80% appearing once. The sequenced sample consisted of PBMCs. These receptor sequences come from a young man in good health and CMV-seronegative.

The chain couples TRBV6-4 to TRBJ2-1; the D is unclear. Between the trimmed V and J ends, which lost 0 bases and 7 bases, there was a span of 13 bases. CDR1 is MRHNA, CDR2 SNTAGT, per germline. The CDR3 is 15 residues long. The CDR3: CASSDSPGDRNEQFF. The CDR3 nucleotides read TGTGCCAGCAGTGACTCGCCCGGAGATAGGAATGAGCAGTTCTTC.

The chain carries TRBV7-2 and TRBJ2-5, with D unclear. CDR1 is SGHTA, CDR2 FQGNSA, per germline. The CDR3 length is 13 residues. The germline V and J ends were trimmed by 0 bases and 7 bases, with 9 bases remaining between them. This CDR3 reads CASSLAVSGTQYF. The CDR3 bases are TGTGCCAGCAGCTTAGCGGTGTCGGGGACCCAGTACTTC.

DNA for the CDR3: TGTGCCAGCAGCTTTAGACAGACAAGCTACGAGCAGTACTTC. Its protein is CASSFRQTSYEQYF. The V and J genes are TRBV11-2 and TRBJ2-7; D may be TRBD1 (5 bases). Germline V CDR1 and CDR2: SGHAT, FQNNGV. CDR3 size: 14 residues. Trimming removed 3 bases at V and 3 bases at J, with 12 bases between.

This sequence joins TRBV4-1 and TRBJ1-4; TRBD1 might be the D (6 bases). Deletions cut 4 bases from V and 0 bases from J, with 15 bases between. This CDR3 comprises 17 residues. Germline lookup yields CDR1 MGHRA and CDR2 YSYEKL. Here the CDR3 DNA reads TGCGCCAGCAGCCTCCTTAAACAGGGCCCAACTAATGAAAAACTGTTTTTT. Translation: CASSLLKQGPTNEKLFF.

The chain couples TRBV5-4 to TRBJ2-3; 14 bases are shared with TRBD2. V lost 4 bases and J lost 4; bases outside the gene matches: 5. Germline lookup yields CDR1 SGHNT and CDR2 YYREEE (reference sequence). This CDR3 region has 16 residues. CDR3: CASSPGTSGGADTQYF. For the CDR3, the DNA is TGTGCCAGCAGCCCAGGGACTAGCGGGGGTGCAGATACGCAGTATTTT.

The chain recombines TRBV6-5 with TRBJ1-1; D might be TRBD1 (6 bases). The CDR3 consists of 14 residues. Deletions cut 4 bases from V and 0 bases from J, with 9 bases between. Germline values: CDR1 MNHEY, CDR2 SVGAGI. CDR3 protein: CASSFRQVNTEAFF. CDR3 DNA: TGTGCCAGCAGTTTCCGACAGGTGAACACTGAAGCTTTCTTT.

The gene calls are TRBV27 and TRBJ1-4; D is unresolved. This CDR3 spans 17 amino acids. In germline, CDR1 is MNHEY, CDR2 SMNVEV (reference sequence). Trimming left V 0 bases short and J 4 bases short, with 15 bases between. The CDR3: CASSLSPWEGLNEKLFF. CDR3 sequence (DNA): TGTGCCAGCAGTTTATCACCCTGGGAGGGCCTTAATGAAAAACTGTTTTTT.

The J gene is TRBJ2-3, the V gene TRBV30, with no clear D. Germline V lookup: CDR1 GTSNPN, CDR2 SVGIG (reference sequence). The CDR3 spans 11 residues. V shed 5 bases and J shed 5 bases, with 8 bases lying between them. CDR3 region: CAWRPRDTQYF. DNA for the CDR3: TGTGCCTGGCGCCCCAGAGATACGCAGTATTTT.